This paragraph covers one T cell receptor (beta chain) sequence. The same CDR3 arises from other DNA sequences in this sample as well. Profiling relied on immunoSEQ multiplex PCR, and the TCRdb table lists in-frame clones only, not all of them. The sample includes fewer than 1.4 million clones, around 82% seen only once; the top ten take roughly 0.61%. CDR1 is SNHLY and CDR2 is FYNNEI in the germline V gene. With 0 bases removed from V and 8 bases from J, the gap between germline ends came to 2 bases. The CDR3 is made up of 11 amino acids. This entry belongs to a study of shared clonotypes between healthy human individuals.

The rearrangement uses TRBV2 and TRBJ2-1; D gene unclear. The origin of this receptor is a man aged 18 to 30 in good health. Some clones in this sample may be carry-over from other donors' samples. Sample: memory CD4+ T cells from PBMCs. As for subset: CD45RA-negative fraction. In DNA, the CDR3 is TGTGCCAGCAGTGAAGCGTATGAGCAGTTCTTC. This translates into CASSEAYEQFF.